Listed below are T cell receptor beta chains from one sample, sequenced in a study of monozygotic twins with inflammatory bowel disease. TCRdb re-called the 5' RACE reads and shows each CDR3 protein once, DNA omitted. The specimen's table records roughly 320,000 distinct CDR3 sequences. The sequenced sample was blood. Every receptor here comes from a human donor with ulcerative colitis or Crohn's disease, or a healthy co-twin of an affected twin (not recorded which). Each CDR3 is given with its conserved first and last residue. Fields, in order: V gene, J gene, CDR3 protein.

>TRBV5-4|TRBJ2-3
CASSFRTSGGSTDTQYF
>TRBV5-1|TRBJ2-5
CASSLGYYDRRETQYF
>TRBV12-3/TRBV12-4|TRBJ1-3
CASSFLRGPSGNTIYF
>TRBV20-1|TRBJ2-7
CSASVTYEQYF
>TRBV9|TRBJ2-5
CASSVSSGGKETQYF
>TRBV20-1|TRBJ1-5
CSAFDSNQPQHF
>TRBV19|TRBJ2-7
CASTTGTSLREQYF
>TRBV29-1|TRBJ1-1
CSVRTGHEAFF
>TRBV20-1|TRBJ1-2
CSARPGQGGGYTF
>TRBV6-5|TRBJ2-5
CASSYFPNQETQYF
>TRBV20-1|TRBJ2-5
CSGATAGAKTQYF
>TRBV3-1|TRBJ2-7
CASSQDQGTYEQYF
>TRBV30|TRBJ1-5
CAWTGASNQPQHF
>TRBV28|TRBJ2-7
CASSLGREYEQYF